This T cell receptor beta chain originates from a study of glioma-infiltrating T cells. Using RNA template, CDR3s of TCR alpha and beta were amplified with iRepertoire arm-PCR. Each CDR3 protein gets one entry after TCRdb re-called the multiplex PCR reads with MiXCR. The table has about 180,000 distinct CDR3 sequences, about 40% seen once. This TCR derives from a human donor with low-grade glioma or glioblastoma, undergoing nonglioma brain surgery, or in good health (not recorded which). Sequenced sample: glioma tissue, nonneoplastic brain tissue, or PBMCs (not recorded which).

The CDR3 loop reads CASNPGQTNYGYTF. The CDR3 DNA follows: TGCGCCAGCAATCCGGGACAAACTAACTATGGCTACACCTTC. The V call is TRBV5-1, the J call TRBJ1-2, with a weak D call TRBD1 (6 bases). Germline V lookup: CDR1 SGHRS, CDR2 YFSETQ. The CDR3 covers 14 residues. V was pared by 6 bases and J by 0 bases, with 12 bases between.